The source of this T cell receptor beta chain is a study of siplizumab effects on memory and regulatory T cells. Notes on the study in general: No functional test confirmed suppression by proliferating siplizumab-culture Tregs.

The CDR3 spans 15 residues. The V end lost 6 bases, the J end lost 6 bases, and 19 bases lay between the germline ends. Germline V CDR1 and CDR2: LNHDA, SQIVND (reference sequence). Only in-frame clones appear in the TCRdb table, and some are missing; sequencing was by immunoSEQ multiplex PCR. The sample has tens of thousands of clones; roughly 97% are singletons. To note about this clone: Its specificity is not known.

Sample: naive CD4+ T cells sorted from blood. This receptor was identified in a human donor in good health. This chain links TRBV19 with TRBJ2-3, with D possibly being TRBD1 or TRBD2 (5 bases each). CDR3 sequence reads: CASRDHGPGTDTQYF. CDR3 nucleotides: TGTGCCAGTAGGGATCATGGACCTGGGACGGATACGCAGTATTTT. The variable domain in full, completed from reference TRBV19 and TRBJ2-3, reads DGGITQSPKYLFRKEGQNVTLSCEQNLNHDAMYWYRQDPGQGLRLIYYSQIVNDFQKGDIAEGYSVSREKKESFPLTVTSAQKNPTAFYLCASRDHGPGTDTQYFGPGTRLTVL.